This T cell receptor beta chain appears in the sequencing data of a study of technical replicates of blood from a handful of donors. Libraries were prepared by immunoSEQ multiplex PCR; TCRdb keeps only in-frame clonotypes and omits some of them. The sample yields around 100,000 clones, roughly 96% seen once. Germline values: CDR1 MNHNS, CDR2 SASEGT. The CDR3 consists of 14 residues. V lost 5 bases, J lost 7 bases, and 6 bases stayed unmatched. V and J are TRBV6-1 and TRBJ1-5; 9 bases are a match to TRBD1. This sequence was found in a human donor in good health. The specimen was T cells isolated from PBMCs. CDR3 amino acids: CASSSQGARQPQHF. DNA for the CDR3: TGTGCCAGCAGTTCACAGGGGGCACGCCAGCCCCAGCATTTT.